These 5 T cell receptor beta chains came from one sample sequenced in a study of blood T cells in healthy people across ages. Next came a second PCR, run for about 7 to 12 cycles, which used a sample-barcoded 5' primer along with a J-beta primer mix. TCRdb re-analysed the 5' RACE reads in MiXCR, keeping a single row per CDR3 protein. Among about 400,000 distinct CDR3 sequences listed, more than 45% were seen once. The sequenced material came from blood. The origin of the receptors is a man aged 60 to 69 in good health.

CDR3 coding DNA: TGTGCCAGCAGTCGCCCTAGCGGGCAGAACGAGCAGTACTTC. This codes for CASSRPSGQNEQYF. The chain is built from TRBV12-3 or TRBV12-4 and TRBJ2-7, with TRBD2 matching 8 bases. V lost 5 bases and J lost 5; bases outside the gene matches: 8. The length of the CDR3 is 14 residues.

The chain couples TRBV20-1 to TRBJ2-7; 8 nucleotides align to TRBD2. CDR1 is DFQATT, CDR2 SNEGSKA, per germline (reference sequence). This CDR3 comprises 16 residues. The junction had 8 bases not matched to a gene; V was cut back by 0 bases and J by 1 base. CDR3 in DNA: TGCAGTGCTAGAGATCCCGGGGGGGCGGGATCCTACGAGCAGTACTTC. Protein product: CSARDPGGAGSYEQYF.

The V gene is TRBV20-1, the J gene TRBJ1-4; 9 bases are a match to TRBD1. Per the germline V gene, CDR1 is DFQATT and CDR2 is SNEGSKA (reference sequence). The CDR3 has 14 amino acids. J gave up 8 bases and V 6 bases, and 10 bases lay outside the gene matches. The CDR3 reads CSATGGTGKEKLFF. DNA for the CDR3: TGCAGTGCAACTGGAGGGACAGGGAAGGAAAAACTGTTTTTT.

This clonotype was found many times. The gene calls are TRBV29-1 and TRBJ1-4, with TRBD1 matching 7 bases. From germline, CDR1 is SQVTM and CDR2 ANQGSEA. Losses at the gene ends were 4 bases for V and 8 bases for J; bases not matched to a gene: 7. There are 13 residues in the CDR3. In DNA, the CDR3 is TGCAGCGTTGGGACAGGCCCCAGGGAAAAACTGTTTTTT. Residues: CSVGTGPREKLFF.

The genes are TRBV14 and TRBJ2-7; D is ambiguous. The CDR3 loop spans 16 amino acids. The germline CDR1 and CDR2 sequences are SGHDN and FVKESK. Between the trimmed V and J ends, which lost 0 bases and 0 bases, there was a span of 12 bases. CDR3 DNA sequence: TGTGCCAGCAGCCAAGATTGGACGGTAACCTCCTACGAGCAGTACTTC. Amino acid sequence: CASSQDWTVTSYEQYF.